The 25 T cell receptor beta chains reported below all come from one sample, sequenced in a study of beta chain features in type 1 diabetes. Sequenced material consisted of expressed TCRB transcripts (all of the isolated RNA was reverse transcribed). Generated by immunoSEQ multiplex PCR, the TCRdb table keeps only in-frame clones and is missing some. This sample has more than 30,000 clones, with 50% to 75% found just once. Sequencing was done on a sample of Tregs from blood. The origin of the receptors is a woman in her 30s in good health.

This chain links TRBV19 with TRBJ2-3; 11 bases agree with TRBD2. This CDR3 has 16 residues. With 3 bases clipped from V and 0 bases from J, the junction kept 2 bases outside the gene matches. Germline V CDR1 and CDR2: LNHDA, SQIVND (reference sequence). The DNA for the CDR3 is TGTGCCAGTAGTATGCGGACTAGCGGGAGCACAGATACGCAGTATTTT. This sequence encodes CASSMRTSGSTDTQYF.

The chain has TRBV6-1 and TRBJ2-1, with D hard to call. V was trimmed by 6 bases and J by 7 bases, leaving 4 bases between them. Per the germline V gene, CDR1 is MNHNS and CDR2 is SASEGT. The CDR3 length is 10 residues. The chain's CDR3 is CASRLNEQFF. In DNA, the CDR3 is TGTGCCAGCAGACTAAATGAGCAGTTCTTC.

This clone was picked up a small number of times. This chain links TRBV7-3 with TRBJ2-1; tentative D call: TRBD1 (5 bases). V lost 6 bases and J 7 bases, leaving 13 bases between the germline ends. Germline CDR1 is SGHTA and CDR2 is FQGTGA. The CDR3 consists of 13 residues. The DNA for the CDR3 is TGTGCCAGCAGTCTGGGGCCCATAAATGAGCAGTTCTTC. Translated: CASSLGPINEQFF.

J is TRBJ1-1 and V is TRBV19, with D unresolved. Between the trimmed V and J ends, which lost 6 bases and 4 bases, there was a span of 12 bases. Germline-derived CDR1 and CDR2 are LNHDA and SQIVND (reference sequence). The CDR3 totals 13 residues. This chain's CDR3 is CASRQLRSTEAFF. The CDR3 DNA reads as TGTGCCAGTAGACAACTCCGGAGCACTGAAGCTTTCTTT.

This chain connects TRBV4-2 to TRBJ1-4, with TRBD1 identical over 8 bases. Trimming at V came to 4 bases and at J to 7 bases, leaving 11 bases not matched to a gene. This CDR3 region has 16 residues. Germline V gives CDR1 LGHNA, CDR2 YNFKEQ. The chain's CDR3 is CASSPYRQGRVEKLFF. The CDR3 nucleotides are TGTGCCAGCAGCCCCTATCGACAGGGGAGAGTTGAAAAACTGTTTTTT.

This sequence joins TRBV13 and TRBJ1-2; D is ambiguous. This CDR3 region has 15 residues. Germline V CDR1 and CDR2: PRHDT, FYEKMQ (reference sequence). The ends were cut back, 1 base at V and 7 bases at J, with 16 bases in the middle. CDR3 nucleotides: TGTGCCAGCAGCTTAGTGGCCCATTGGGCCGGTGGCTACACCTTC. Protein product: CASSLVAHWAGGYTF.

This clone was detected only a few times. V and J are TRBV28 and TRBJ1-2; D remains ambiguous. CDR1 and CDR2 from the germline V gene are MDHEN and SYDVKM. Trimming took 6 bases from V and 1 from J, leaving 6 bases between them. The CDR3 contains 12 residues. For the CDR3, the DNA is TGTGCCAGCAGCATCTATAACTATGGCTACACCTTC. Protein product: CASSIYNYGYTF.

This clone was picked up a small number of times. The chain couples TRBV23-1 to TRBJ2-7; 9 bases are a match to TRBD1. TRBV23-1 counts as an open reading frame of uncertain function. This CDR3 spans 17 amino acids. V was pared by 0 bases and J by 6 bases, with 12 bases of the junction left unmatched. The chain's CDR3 is CASSQSARDRVRCEQYF. The CDR3 DNA follows: TGCGCCAGCAGTCAATCAGCTCGGGACAGGGTGAGGTGCGAGCAGTACTTC.

V gene TRBV19 combines with J gene TRBJ1-4; D gene unclear. CDR1 LNHDA and CDR2 SQIVND come from the germline V gene (reference sequence). This CDR3 comprises 15 residues. Trimming pared 5 bases from V and 0 bases from J, leaving 10 bases between. CDR3 loop: CASSFPRATNEKLFF. The CDR3 DNA is TGTGCCAGTAGTTTCCCGAGAGCAACTAATGAAAAACTGTTTTTT.

As concerns this clone: A read error may account for a junction end that differs from germline. The chain links TRBV27 to TRBJ2-1; D may be TRBD2 (6 bases). The germline CDR1 and CDR2 sequences are MNHEY and SMNVEV (reference sequence). CDR3 length: 14 amino acids. The CDR3: CASSLGGAANEQLF. Here the CDR3 DNA reads TGTGCCAGCAGTTTGGGGGGAGCAGCCAATGAGCAGCTCTTC.

V is TRBV2 and J is TRBJ2-1; TRBD2 matches 8 bases. The germline gives CDR1 SNHLY, CDR2 FYNNEI. The CDR3 spans 14 residues. The V gene end was trimmed by 4 bases and the J gene end by 8 bases; junction bases not matched to a gene: 7. In DNA, the CDR3 is TGTGCCAGCAGTGTAGGGCGGGGGGCGTATGAGCAGTTCTTC. It yields the protein CASSVGRGAYEQFF.

In this sample, this clone turned up a few times. This chain links TRBV7-9 with TRBJ1-4, with 10 bases aligning to TRBD1. The CDR3 covers 17 residues. V shed 5 bases, J shed 5 bases, and the junction held 11 bases outside the gene matches. Germline assignment: CDR1 SEHNR and CDR2 FQNEAQ (reference sequence). The CDR3 loop is CASSTRGQGKENEKLFF. In DNA, the CDR3 is TGTGCCAGCAGCACAAGGGGACAGGGGAAGGAGAATGAAAAACTGTTTTTT.

The table lists this clone with a count of one. The chain links TRBV9 to TRBJ1-6; a possible D gene is TRBD1 (6 bases). Germline values: CDR1 SGDLS, CDR2 YYNGEE. V was trimmed by 2 bases and J by 9 bases, leaving 15 bases between them. CDR3 length equals 15 residues. This CDR3 reads CASSVAGVGLSPLHF. The CDR3 nucleotides are TGTGCCAGCAGCGTGGCAGGGGTAGGCCTTTCACCCCTCCACTTT.

For the CDR3, the DNA is TGTGCCAGCAGTTATAAAAACATTCAGTACTTC. Translated: CASSYKNIQYF. V and J are TRBV6-1 and TRBJ2-4; D gene unclear. Deletions cut 5 bases from V and 4 bases from J, with 3 bases between. The CDR3 sequence is 11 residues long. Germline values: CDR1 MNHNS, CDR2 SASEGT.

The V and J genes are TRBV7-2 and TRBJ2-2; the D gene is possibly TRBD2 (6 bases). CDR1 is SGHTA and CDR2 is FQGNSA in the germline V gene. V dropped 2 bases and J dropped 6 bases, with 10 bases sitting between them. The CDR3 loop spans 14 amino acids. This chain's CDR3 is CASSLIRGSGELFF. For the CDR3, the DNA is TGTGCCAGCAGCTTAATTCGGGGGTCCGGGGAGCTGTTTTTT.

The sample holds a few counts of this clone. The V and J genes are TRBV19 and TRBJ2-3, with TRBD2 matching 7 bases. Germline loops: CDR1 LNHDA, CDR2 SQIVND (reference sequence). V gave up 10 bases and J gave up 3 bases; unmatched junction bases: 10. CDR3 length: 14 amino acids. The CDR3 here is CATKLARGTDTQYF. The CDR3 coding sequence is TGTGCCACCAAACTAGCGAGAGGGACAGATACGCAGTATTTT.

CDR3 protein: CASSLFGREIGELFF. CDR3 DNA sequence: TGTGCCAGCAGCTTATTTGGGAGGGAAATAGGGGAGCTGTTTTTT. The chain is built from TRBV7-2 and TRBJ2-2, with 7 bases lining up with TRBD2. V lost 2 bases and J lost 8; bases outside the gene matches: 8. The CDR3 is made up of 15 amino acids. Germline loops: CDR1 SGHTA, CDR2 FQGNSA.

A few counts support this clone. J is TRBJ2-7 and V is TRBV28; no firm D call. Germline values: CDR1 MDHEN, CDR2 SYDVKM. CDR3 length: 15 residues. V lost 2 bases and J 0 bases, leaving 11 bases between the germline ends. The CDR3 nucleotides are TGTGCCAGCAGTTTAAGTCATGGCAGCTCCTACGAGCAGTACTTC. Its translation is CASSLSHGSSYEQYF.

The chain joins TRBV30 to TRBJ1-1; 7 bases line up with TRBD1. The germline V gene has CDR1 GTSNPN and CDR2 SVGIG (reference sequence). J was trimmed by 2 bases and V by 3 bases; bases with no gene match: 9. This CDR3 contains 15 residues. The CDR3 loop is CAWRWPGQFNTEAFF. In DNA form, the CDR3 reads TGTGCCTGGAGATGGCCGGGACAGTTCAACACTGAAGCTTTCTTT.

This clone was seen once. The V gene is TRBV19, the J gene TRBJ2-3; no clear D. The CDR3 covers 17 residues. V was shortened by 1 base and J by 0 bases, with 14 bases between the two germline ends. Per germline, CDR1 LNHDA and CDR2 SQIVND (reference sequence). CDR3 in amino acids: CASSIARGTPSTDTQYF. The CDR3 DNA follows: TGTGCCAGTAGTATAGCCCGAGGTACCCCTAGCACAGATACGCAGTATTTT.

The chain employs TRBV30 and TRBJ2-2; 8 positions match TRBD2. Germline CDR1 GTSNPN, CDR2 SVGIG (reference sequence). The CDR3 extends over 15 amino acids. V shed 2 bases and J 7 bases; nucleotides not matched to a gene: 9. The CDR3: CAWSRNSGIFGELFF. CDR3 DNA sequence: TGTGCCTGGAGTCGGAATAGCGGGATTTTCGGGGAGCTGTTTTTT.

The chain has TRBV29-1 and TRBJ1-2; possible D gene TRBD1, 6 bases. Germline CDR1 reads SQVTM; CDR2 reads ANQGSEA. CDR3 length equals 12 residues. Trimming cost V 2 bases and J 7 bases, with 11 bases left between them. The CDR3 loop is CSVESRGGGYTF. The DNA of the CDR3 is TGCAGCGTTGAATCCAGGGGCGGTGGCTACACCTTC.

The rearrangement links TRBV10-3 to TRBJ2-7; TRBD1 matches 9 bases. Germline CDR1 reads ENHRY; CDR2 reads SYGVKD. The trim removed 7 bases at V and 0 bases at J, leaving 4 bases unmatched. This CDR3 comprises 14 residues. This CDR3 reads CAIMGTGTSYEQYF. DNA of the CDR3: TGTGCCATCATGGGGACAGGGACCTCCTACGAGCAGTACTTC.

This sequence joins TRBV5-1 and TRBJ2-1, with a weak D call TRBD1 (5 bases). The germline V gene encodes CDR1 SGHRS and CDR2 YFSETQ. Trimming removed 3 bases from V and 4 bases from J, with 14 bases in between. The CDR3 is made up of 15 amino acids. CDR3 sequence reads: CASSSSPGSYNEQFF. CDR3 DNA sequence: TGCGCCAGCAGCTCATCGCCAGGGTCGTACAATGAGCAGTTCTTC.

This clone is judged medium-sized (0.01 to 0.1%). The gene calls are TRBV13 and TRBJ1-1, with a possible D match to TRBD1 (5 bases). CDR3 length equals 14 residues. V dropped 4 bases and J dropped 6 bases, with 15 bases sitting between them. Germline CDR1 is PRHDT and CDR2 is FYEKMQ (reference sequence). Here the CDR3 DNA reads TGTGCCAGCAGCTCATACGGGACTGGGGCTGAAGCTTTCTTT. Its protein product is CASSSYGTGAEAFF.